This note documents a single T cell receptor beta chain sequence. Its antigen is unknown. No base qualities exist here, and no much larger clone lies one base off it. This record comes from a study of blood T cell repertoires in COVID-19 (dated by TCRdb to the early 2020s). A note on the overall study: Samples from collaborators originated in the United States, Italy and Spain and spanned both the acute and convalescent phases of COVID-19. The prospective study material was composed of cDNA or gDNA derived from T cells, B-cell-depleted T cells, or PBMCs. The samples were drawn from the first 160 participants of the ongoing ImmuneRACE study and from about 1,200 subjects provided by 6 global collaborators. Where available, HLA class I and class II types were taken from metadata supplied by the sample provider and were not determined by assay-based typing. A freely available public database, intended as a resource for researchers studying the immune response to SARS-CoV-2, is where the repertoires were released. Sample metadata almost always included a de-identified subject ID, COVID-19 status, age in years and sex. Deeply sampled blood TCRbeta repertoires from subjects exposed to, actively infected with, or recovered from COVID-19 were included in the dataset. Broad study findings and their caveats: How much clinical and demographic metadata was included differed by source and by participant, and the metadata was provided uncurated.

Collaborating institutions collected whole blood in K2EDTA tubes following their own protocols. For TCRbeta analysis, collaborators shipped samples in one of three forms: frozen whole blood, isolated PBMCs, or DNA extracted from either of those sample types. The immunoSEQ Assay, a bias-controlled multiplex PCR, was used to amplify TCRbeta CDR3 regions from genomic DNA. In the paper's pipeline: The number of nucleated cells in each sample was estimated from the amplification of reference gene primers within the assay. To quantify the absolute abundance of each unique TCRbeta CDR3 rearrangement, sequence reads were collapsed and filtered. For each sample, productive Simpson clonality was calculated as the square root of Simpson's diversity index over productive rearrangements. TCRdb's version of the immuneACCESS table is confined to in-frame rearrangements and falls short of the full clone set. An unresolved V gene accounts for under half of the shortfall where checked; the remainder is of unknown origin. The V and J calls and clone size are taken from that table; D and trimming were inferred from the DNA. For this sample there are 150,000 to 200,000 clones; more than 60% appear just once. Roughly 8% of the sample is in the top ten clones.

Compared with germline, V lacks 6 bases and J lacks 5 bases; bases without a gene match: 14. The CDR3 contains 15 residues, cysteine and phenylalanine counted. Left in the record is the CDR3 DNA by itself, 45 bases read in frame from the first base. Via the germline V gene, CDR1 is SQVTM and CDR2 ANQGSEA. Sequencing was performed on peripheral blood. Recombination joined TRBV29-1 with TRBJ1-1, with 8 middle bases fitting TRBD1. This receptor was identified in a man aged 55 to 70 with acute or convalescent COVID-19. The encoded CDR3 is CSVGRSDRAGTEAFF. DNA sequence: TGCAGCGTGGGCCGGTCGGACAGGGCAGGTACTGAAGCTTTCTTT. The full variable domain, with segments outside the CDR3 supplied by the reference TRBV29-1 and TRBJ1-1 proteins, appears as SAVISQKPSRDICQRGTSLTIQCQVDSQVTMMFWYRQQPGQSLTLIATANQGSEATYESGFVIDKFPISRPNLTFSTLTVSNMSPEDSSIYLCSVGRSDRAGTEAFFGQGTRLTVV.